The 18 T cell receptor beta chains below come from one sample, sequenced in a study of cytomegalovirus exposure and HLA in healthy donors. PCR primers comprised 60 Vbeta and 13 Jbeta primers. Assay used: immunoSEQ multiplex PCR; TCRdb lists only in-frame clones, some missing. This sample has 150,000 to 200,000 clones, with 82% found just once. The source material was PBMCs. The source of these receptors is a woman aged 18-35 years in good health and CMV-seronegative.

This chain uses TRBV27 with TRBJ1-6, with D maybe TRBD1 (6 bases). CDR3 length: 12 residues. The V gene lost 6 bases and the J gene lost 9 bases, with 9 bases spanning the gap. CDR1 and CDR2 from the germline V gene are MNHEY and SMNVEV (reference sequence). This chain's CDR3 is CASSLRGSPLHF. The CDR3 DNA is TGTGCCAGCAGCCTCAGGGGTTCACCCCTCCACTTT.

The chain links TRBV7-8 to TRBJ1-1, with D possibly being TRBD1 (5 bases). Looked up from germline, CDR1 is SGHVS and CDR2 is FQNEAQ. This CDR3 contains 14 residues. V was trimmed by 5 bases and J by 8 bases, leaving 18 bases between them. CDR3 loop: CASSPSGGSGEAFF. The CDR3 coding sequence is TGTGCCAGCAGCCCCTCGGGGGGATCGGGCGAAGCTTTCTTT.

The chain joins TRBV2 to TRBJ1-5; TRBD1 agrees at 7 bases. Germline lookup yields CDR1 SNHLY and CDR2 FYNNEI. CDR3 length equals 15 residues. Trimming cost V 4 bases and J 7 bases; bases outside gene matches: 10. CDR3 sequence: CASSVGKTGLQPQHF. DNA of the CDR3: TGTGCCAGCAGTGTCGGAAAGACAGGGCTACAGCCCCAGCATTTT.

This clone was seen only a few times. The genes are TRBV28 and TRBJ1-1; 11 bases are a match to TRBD1. The CDR3 consists of 14 residues. Trimming at V came to 5 bases and at J to 4 bases, leaving 3 bases not matched to a gene. Germline loops: CDR1 MDHEN, CDR2 SYDVKM. The CDR3, as DNA: TGTGCCAGCAGTGCCGGACAGGGGGCCACTGAAGCTTTCTTT. Its translation: CASSAGQGATEAFF.

V is TRBV5-1 and J is TRBJ2-4; D is unclear. Germline lookup yields CDR1 SGHRS and CDR2 YFSETQ. This CDR3 has 15 residues. Trimming removed 3 bases from V and 5 bases from J, with 15 bases in between. The CDR3: CASSSSNPAENIQYF. For the CDR3, the DNA is TGCGCCAGCAGCTCCTCCAACCCCGCGGAAAACATTCAGTACTTC.

The rearrangement uses TRBV19 and TRBJ1-5, with D maybe TRBD1 (5 bases). Germline-derived CDR1 and CDR2 are LNHDA and SQIVND (reference sequence). Trimming left V 4 bases short and J 0 bases short, with 10 bases between. The CDR3 is 15 amino acids. The CDR3 reads CASSTQQVSNQPQHF. The CDR3 DNA reads TGTGCCAGTAGTACCCAACAGGTTAGCAATCAGCCCCAGCATTTT.

This clone was detected once. The gene calls are TRBV6-5 and TRBJ1-1; D remains unclear. Looked up from germline, CDR1 is MNHEY and CDR2 is SVGAGI. The CDR3 loop spans 13 amino acids. The V end lost 2 bases, the J end lost 5 bases, and 9 bases lay between the germline ends. Here the CDR3 reads CASSYAVETEAFF. The CDR3 coding sequence is TGTGCCAGCAGTTACGCTGTGGAGACTGAAGCTTTCTTT.

The CDR3 DNA reads as TGTGCCAGCACCCTTAGGCCGGGATTCTACGAGCAGTACTTC. Translated: CASTLRPGFYEQYF. The chain combines TRBV11-2 with TRBJ2-7, with D tentatively TRBD2 (5 bases). The V gene's germline CDR1 is SGHAT and CDR2 FQNNGV. V was clipped by 7 bases and J by 3 bases, with 16 bases between them. This CDR3 spans 14 amino acids.

The chain couples TRBV6-1 to TRBJ2-4, with D possibly TRBD1 on 6 matching bases. The CDR3 extends over 14 amino acids. The V end was cut by 6 bases, the J end by 3 bases, with 12 bases between. CDR1 is MNHNS, CDR2 SASEGT, per germline. The CDR3 is CASSARTDKNIQYF. The DNA of the CDR3 is TGTGCCAGCAGCGCCCGGACAGACAAAAACATTCAGTACTTC.

The chain combines TRBV9 with TRBJ2-7; D is possibly TRBD2 (5 bases). There are 14 residues in the CDR3. CDR1 and CDR2 from the germline V gene are SGDLS and YYNGEE. V shed 0 bases and J shed 6 bases, with 13 bases lying between them. This CDR3 reads CASSVGAGASEQYF. CDR3 in DNA: TGTGCCAGCAGCGTAGGGGCGGGTGCGAGCGAGCAGTACTTC.

The rearrangement links TRBV6-4 to TRBJ1-5; D not resolved. The germline gives CDR1 MRHNA, CDR2 SNTAGT. The V end lost 6 bases, the J end lost 5 bases, and 17 bases lay between the germline ends. There are 15 residues in the CDR3. The CDR3 sequence: CASSAIPGGYQPQHF. The DNA of the CDR3 is TGTGCCAGCAGCGCCATCCCCGGAGGGTATCAGCCCCAGCATTTT.

The chain employs TRBV6-1 and TRBJ2-3; 10 positions match TRBD1. CDR3 length: 14 residues. CDR1 is MNHNS, CDR2 SASEGT, per germline. V trimming: 8 bases; J trimming: 1 base; junction bases outside the gene matches: 3. CDR3 DNA: TGTGCCAGCCAGGGACAGGGGCGCACAGATACGCAGTATTTT. Translating it yields CASQGQGRTDTQYF.

Details on this clone: This CDR3 is also generated by other DNA sequences in the sample. The CDR3 sequence: CASSLLAGGPNEQFF. For the CDR3, the DNA is TGCGCCAGCAGCTTACTAGCGGGGGGTCCTAATGAGCAGTTCTTC. The chain joins TRBV5-1 to TRBJ2-1, with 12 bases that match TRBD2. Germline CDR1 is SGHRS and CDR2 is YFSETQ. The CDR3 is 15 amino acids. V shed 2 bases, J shed 7 bases, and the junction held 4 bases outside the gene matches. The full variable domain, with the rest looked up from reference TRBV5-1 and TRBJ2-1, is KAGVTQTPRYLIKTRGQQVTLSCSPISGHRSVSWYQQTPGQGLQFLFEYFSETQRNKGNFPGRFSGRQFSNSRSEMNVSTLELGDSALYLCASSLLAGGPNEQFFGPGTRLTVL.

In this sample, this clone turned up once. This chain uses TRBV7-9 with TRBJ2-5, with TRBD2 matching 11 bases. The ends lost 3 bases at V and 3 bases at J; junction bases unmatched: 0. The CDR3 extends over 14 amino acids. Germline V lookup: CDR1 SEHNR, CDR2 FQNEAQ (reference sequence). The CDR3 spells CASSLGLAEETQYF. CDR3 nucleotides: TGTGCCAGCAGCTTGGGACTAGCGGAAGAGACCCAGTACTTC.

The chain carries TRBV28 and TRBJ2-7; D possibly corresponds to TRBD2 (6 bases). V was trimmed by 6 bases and J by 2 bases, leaving 17 bases between them. Germline CDR1 MDHEN, CDR2 SYDVKM. This CDR3 has 15 residues. The DNA of the CDR3 is TGTGCCAGCAGCTTGGTGCGGGAAGGGGCCTACGAGCAGTACTTC. This codes for CASSLVREGAYEQYF.

This clone was recorded once. The rearrangement links TRBV7-3 to TRBJ2-2, with D tentatively TRBD2 (5 bases). Germline CDR1 and CDR2: SGHTA and FQGTGA. The CDR3 extends over 14 amino acids. V was shortened by 3 bases and J by 7 bases, with 12 bases between the two germline ends. CDR3 in amino acids: CASSFTGKVGELFF. CDR3 coding DNA: TGTGCCAGCAGCTTCACCGGGAAAGTCGGGGAGCTGTTTTTT.

The chain combines TRBV7-3 with TRBJ2-6; tentatively, D is TRBD1 (5 bases). Germline CDR1 and CDR2: SGHTA and FQGTGA. The V and J ends lost 7 bases and 2 bases respectively, with 24 bases between them. The CDR3 loop spans 19 amino acids. The DNA of the CDR3 is TGTGCCAGCAACAGTCCCGGACACACCTGGAGAACTGGGGCCAACGTCCTGACTTTC. This gives the protein CASNSPGHTWRTGANVLTF.

This chain joins TRBV5-1 and TRBJ1-2; TRBD1 matches 10 bases. Germline trimming cut 4 bases from V and 7 bases from J; bases unmatched to any gene: 7. The CDR3 consists of 14 residues. Germline loops: CDR1 SGHRS, CDR2 YFSETQ. This chain's CDR3 is CASSTSDRGGGYTF. As DNA, the CDR3 is TGCGCCAGCAGCACCTCGGACAGGGGGGGTGGCTACACCTTC.